This T cell receptor beta chain was obtained from a study of T cell changes during pregnancy in multiple sclerosis. V dropped 5 bases and J dropped 4; count of bases not matched to a gene: 3. In germline, CDR1 is SEHNR, CDR2 FQNEAQ (reference sequence). This CDR3 has 13 amino acids. The repertoire was sequenced with immunoSEQ multiplex PCR; TCRdb's copy has only in-frame clones and lacks some. The sample lists some 80,000 clones, approximately 94% occurring once. The input for sequencing was peripheral blood, taken in the third trimester of pregnancy. The chain has TRBV7-9 and TRBJ1-1; 8 bases fit TRBD1. The source of this sequence is a female donor with multiple sclerosis, enrolled in a pregnancy study. CDR3 protein: CASSEDRVTEAFF. In DNA, the CDR3 is TGTGCCAGCAGCGAGGACAGGGTCACTGAAGCTTTCTTT.